This section outlines one T cell receptor beta chain sequence together with its context. It was via CD45RO/CCR7/CD25/CD127/CD95/CD27 that CD4+ naive, central memory, regulatory and stem cell-like memory cells were sorted. This sample is drawn from a study of beta chain features in type 1 diabetes. Reverse transcription of all isolated RNA meant that expressed TCRB transcripts were sequenced. Method: immunoSEQ multiplex PCR; TCRdb's copy keeps in-frame clones and lacks some. The table records about 350,000 clones, around 19% of them present only once. Sequencing was carried out using naive CD4+ T cells from blood. This TCR came from a woman in her late teens or twenties in good health.

The CDR3 is CASSEEGTYGYTF. The CDR3 DNA is TGTGCCAGCAGTGAGGAGGGTACCTATGGCTACACCTTC. V gene TRBV2 combines with J gene TRBJ1-2; D is ambiguous. Trimming removed 3 bases at V and 4 bases at J, with 9 bases between. Germline loops: CDR1 SNHLY, CDR2 FYNNEI. The CDR3 has 13 residues.